The T cell receptor (beta chain) described here comes from a study of T cells after yellow fever vaccination. Via MiXCR, TCRdb re-called the 5' RACE reads, giving one row per CDR3 protein. The data show more than 300,000 distinct CDR3 sequences, around 11% seen once. V dropped 3 bases and J dropped 3 bases, with 12 bases sitting between them. This CDR3 region has 14 residues. CDR1 and CDR2 (germline): SGHRS, YFSETQ. Specimen: CD4+ T cells sorted from PBMCs, collected 45 days after the yellow fever booster vaccination. This clonotype was obtained from a young man who received the YFV17D yellow fever vaccine. The rearrangement joins TRBV5-1 to TRBJ1-1, with a weak D call TRBD1 (5 bases). The CDR3, as DNA: TGCGCCAGCAGCTGGGGCGAAGGGTACACTGAAGCTTTCTTT. It is translated as CASSWGEGYTEAFF.